These 27 T cell receptor beta chains came from one sample sequenced in a study of neurological immune-mediated disorders. TCRdb re-derived calls from the 5' RACE reads in MiXCR, one entry per CDR3 protein. The sample carries about 50,000 distinct CDR3 sequences, approximately 15% recorded once. Sequencing was carried out using PBMCs. The source of these receptors is a man in his 60s in good health.

This clonotype has a count of ten or more. This chain links TRBV20-1 with TRBJ2-7; no definite D call. The ends were cut back, 2 bases at V and 3 bases at J, with 11 bases in the middle. Germline V lookup: CDR1 DFQATT, CDR2 SNEGSKA (reference sequence). The CDR3 covers 13 residues. DNA of the CDR3: TGCAGTGCTAGAAAGGCGGCGAACTACGAGCAGTACTTC. Amino acids: CSARKAANYEQYF.

This chain joins TRBV7-6 and TRBJ1-4; 10 bases map to TRBD1. Germline V gives CDR1 SGHVS, CDR2 FNYEAQ. After removal of 2 bases from V and 0 bases from J, the junction contained 12 bases not matched to a gene. The CDR3 is 20 amino acids. Here the CDR3 DNA reads TGTGCCAGCAGCTTACGGGTTTCCCGGGACAGGGGCTCAACTAATGAAAAACTGTTTTTT. This translates into CASSLRVSRDRGSTNEKLFF.

This clonotype was observed at least ten times. The rearrangement joins TRBV4-2 to TRBJ2-5; D is possibly TRBD2 (6 bases). Between the trimmed V and J ends, which lost 0 bases and 3 bases, there was a span of 11 bases. CDR1 and CDR2 from the germline V gene are LGHNA and YNFKEQ. This CDR3 spans 15 amino acids. The CDR3: CASSQEGGDKETQYF. The CDR3 nucleotides read TGTGCCAGCAGCCAAGAGGGGGGAGATAAAGAGACCCAGTACTTC.

The table lists this clonotype with many counts. This sequence joins TRBV6-2 or TRBV6-3 and TRBJ1-2; D remains unclear. Germline CDR1 is MNHEY and CDR2 is SVGEGT. With 7 bases removed from V and 4 bases from J, the gap between germline ends came to 16 bases. The CDR3 runs to 14 residues. CDR3 sequence reads: CASIDTRVTYGYTF. CDR3 in DNA: TGTGCCAGCATCGACACCCGGGTGACCTATGGCTACACCTTC.

DNA of the CDR3: TGTGCCAGCAGCGTCGGGACAGGCATCCCCAATGAGCAGTTCTTC. Translating gives CASSVGTGIPNEQFF. The rearrangement joins TRBV5-5 to TRBJ2-1; TRBD1 agrees at 8 bases. Germline lookup yields CDR1 SGHKS and CDR2 YYEKEE (reference sequence). The CDR3 extends over 15 amino acids. The V and J ends lost 4 bases and 6 bases, in that order; junction bases with no gene match: 9.

A remark on this clonotype: A much larger clone sits a single nucleotide away, making a read error possible. The chain carries TRBV7-3 and TRBJ1-2; unclear D gene. Germline V gene data show CDR1 as SGHTA and CDR2 as FQGTGA. Trimming shortened V by 1 base and J by 7 bases, and 16 bases separated the two germline ends. This CDR3 is 15 amino acids long. The CDR3 nucleotides are TGTGCCAGCAGCTTAAGGGCACATGGAACTATTGGCTACACCTTC. Translation: CASSLRAHGTIGYTF.

This clonotype showed up just a few times. DNA for the CDR3: TGTGCCAGCAGCCGAGGACTCGACTACGAGCAGTACTTC. It translates to CASSRGLDYEQYF. The chain employs TRBV14 and TRBJ2-7, with a possible D match to TRBD2 (5 bases). This CDR3 is 13 amino acids long. Germline V gene sequence: CDR1 SGHDN, CDR2 FVKESK. V was pared by 4 bases and J by 3 bases, with 10 bases between.

This clonotype has a count of ten or more. This chain connects TRBV4-2 to TRBJ2-4; 7 bases match TRBD2. This CDR3 contains 14 residues. The trim removed 4 bases at V and 0 bases at J, leaving 0 bases unmatched. Germline CDR1 LGHNA, CDR2 YNFKEQ. Here the CDR3 reads CASSLAGAKNIQYF. CDR3 sequence (DNA): TGTGCCAGCAGCCTAGCGGGAGCCAAAAACATTCAGTACTTC.

In this sample, this clonotype turned up many times. CDR3: CASSLGPGLGNTIYF. For the CDR3, the DNA is TGCGCCAGCAGCTTGGGTCCAGGGCTTGGAAACACCATATATTTT. The chain links TRBV5-1 to TRBJ1-3; maybe TRBD1 (5 bases). The germline V and J ends were trimmed by 0 bases and 3 bases, with 10 bases remaining between them. Germline V gene sequence: CDR1 SGHRS, CDR2 YFSETQ. The CDR3 contains 15 residues.

This clonotype was seen at least ten times. The V gene is TRBV20-1, the J gene TRBJ2-1, with D tentatively TRBD2 (5 bases). V was pared by 3 bases and J by 4 bases, with 13 bases between. The germline V gene encodes CDR1 DFQATT and CDR2 SNEGSKA (reference sequence). The CDR3 consists of 14 residues. The CDR3 DNA reads TGCAGTGCTAGGGTGGCGGGCCCTTACAATGAGCAGTTCTTC. Its protein is CSARVAGPYNEQFF.

This clonotype appeared many times. The gene calls are TRBV28 and TRBJ1-5; 10 nucleotides agree with TRBD1. J gave up 4 bases and V 11 bases, and 11 bases lay outside the gene matches. The germline CDR1 and CDR2 sequences are MDHEN and SYDVKM. The CDR3 length is 15 residues. The CDR3 reads CASEGTGAPNQPQHF. The CDR3 region has the DNA TGTGCCTCAGAAGGGACAGGGGCCCCAAATCAGCCCCAGCATTTT.

Notes on this clonotype: A much larger clone lies a single base off, so this may be a read error. The chain combines TRBV14 with TRBJ2-7; D unclear. CDR3 length: 14 amino acids. Trimming took off 5 bases at V and 2 bases at J, with 13 bases between the two ends. Germline V CDR1 and CDR2: SGHDN, FVKESK. This CDR3 is CASSETCGPYEQYF. The CDR3 DNA follows: TGTGCCAGCAGCGAAACATGCGGCCCCTACGAGCAGTACTTC.

This clonotype came up many times. This rearrangement joins TRBV6-5 to TRBJ2-7, with TRBD2 as a possible D gene (5 bases). Germline lookup yields CDR1 MNHEY and CDR2 SVGAGI. This CDR3 has 14 amino acids. V was shortened by 2 bases and J by 3 bases, with 11 bases between the two germline ends. CDR3 sequence reads: CASSYAGRHYEQYF. In DNA, the CDR3 is TGTGCCAGCAGTTACGCGGGTAGGCACTACGAGCAGTACTTC.

The chain uses TRBV7-8 and TRBJ2-6; possible D gene TRBD2, 6 bases. Germline V gene lookup returns CDR1 SGHVS and CDR2 FQNEAQ. The V gene lost 0 bases and the J gene lost 6 bases, with 24 bases spanning the gap. The CDR3 is made up of 20 amino acids. DNA for the CDR3: TGTGCCAGCAGCTTAGCGGGGCGGGGTTCCCCTCCTGCCGTGGCCAACGTCCTGACTTTC. It codes for CASSLAGRGSPPAVANVLTF.

The chain uses TRBV10-1 and TRBJ1-2, with D unresolved. The V end was cut by 2 bases, the J end by 7 bases, with 11 bases between. Germline CDR1 and CDR2: WNHNN and SYGVQD (reference sequence). The CDR3 spans 13 residues. The CDR3 loop reads CASSERALTGYTF. CDR3 DNA: TGCGCCAGCAGTGAGCGGGCCCTAACTGGCTACACCTTC.

This clonotype was counted many times. V is TRBV20-1 and J is TRBJ1-5; 7 bases fit TRBD1. V shed 2 bases, J shed 0 bases, and the junction held 1 base outside the gene matches. Germline V gene sequence: CDR1 DFQATT, CDR2 SNEGSKA (reference sequence). The CDR3 is 14 amino acids. The CDR3, as DNA: TGCAGTGCTAGAAGACAGGGTAGCAATCAGCCCCAGCATTTT. Translated: CSARRQGSNQPQHF.

This clonotype was detected many times. The genes are TRBV6-6 and TRBJ2-7; D gene ambiguous. In germline, CDR1 is MNHNY, CDR2 SVGAGI (reference sequence). V shed 4 bases and J shed 2 bases, with 12 bases lying between them. CDR3 length equals 14 residues. CDR3 coding DNA: TGTGCCAGCAGTTGGAAACGGGCCCCCTACGAGCAGTACTTC. Translating it yields CASSWKRAPYEQYF.

There are a few counts of this clonotype. The chain recombines TRBV10-3 with TRBJ2-2; D gene uncertain. V gave up 4 bases and J gave up 3 bases, with 3 bases separating them. From germline, CDR1 is ENHRY and CDR2 SYGVKD. The CDR3 length is 12 residues. CDR3 protein: CAISAYTGELFF. The CDR3 bases are TGTGCCATCAGTGCCTACACCGGGGAGCTGTTTTTT.

This clonotype was recorded at least ten times. Here the CDR3 DNA reads TGTGCCAGCAGCCCTCCAGGACTAGCGGGCTCCTACAATGAGCAGTTCTTC. Residues: CASSPPGLAGSYNEQFF. The chain carries TRBV7-6 and TRBJ2-1, with TRBD2 identical over 11 bases. V shed 5 bases and J 0 bases; nucleotides not matched to a gene: 6. The CDR3 has 17 amino acids. Germline V gives CDR1 SGHVS, CDR2 FNYEAQ.

This clonotype has a count of ten or more. V gene TRBV4-3 combines with J gene TRBJ2-7, with 7 bases aligning to TRBD2. The V gene's germline CDR1 is LGHNA and CDR2 YSLEER. The CDR3 runs 16 residues. Losses at the gene ends were 1 base for V and 1 base for J; bases not matched to a gene: 7. The CDR3 region has the DNA TGCGCCAGCAGCCAAGCTTGGAGCGGGACTTCCTACGAGCAGTACTTC. Translation: CASSQAWSGTSYEQYF.

Comments on this clonotype: A much larger clone differs from this one at a single base, so this may be a read error. The gene calls are TRBV29-1 and TRBJ2-3; D gene uncertain. V was shortened by 4 bases and J by 1 base, with 12 bases between the two germline ends. Germline-derived CDR1 and CDR2 are SQVTM and ANQGSEA. The CDR3 spans 14 residues. Here the CDR3 DNA reads TGCAGCGTTGGCGACATGGTCGGCACAGATACGCAGTATTTT. Protein: CSVGDMVGTDTQYF.

In this sample, this clonotype turned up many times. The V and J genes are TRBV7-3 and TRBJ1-1; D gene ambiguous. V was cut by 2 bases and J by 1 base, with 8 bases left in between. This CDR3 is built from 14 residues. Germline V gene data show CDR1 as SGHTA and CDR2 as FQGTGA. The CDR3 here is CASSLLGGNTEAFF. The CDR3 region has the DNA TGTGCCAGCAGCTTACTCGGAGGGAACACTGAAGCTTTCTTT.

This clonotype was observed at least ten times. The CDR3 sequence: CATETTGGDADTQYF. CDR3 nucleotide sequence: TGTGCCACCGAAACCACAGGGGGCGACGCAGATACGCAGTATTTT. The rearrangement links TRBV24-1 to TRBJ2-3, with 9 positions matching TRBD1. J was trimmed by 4 bases and V by 9 bases; bases with no gene match: 10. The CDR3 runs 15 residues. Germline CDR1 KGHDR, CDR2 SFDVKD.

In its sample, this clonotype was seen many times. The chain joins TRBV29-1 to TRBJ2-3; TRBD2 aligns across 8 bases. Per the germline V gene, CDR1 is SQVTM and CDR2 is ANQGSEA. V lost 5 bases and J lost 1; bases outside the gene matches: 5. The CDR3 is 14 amino acids. CDR3 DNA sequence: TGCAGCGTTCAGCGGGGGACCGGCACAGATACGCAGTATTTT. It encodes CSVQRGTGTDTQYF.

Notes on this clonotype: One base away lies a much larger clone, so this may be a sequencing read error. The chain has TRBV29-1 and TRBJ2-1, with D maybe TRBD1 (5 bases). Trimming pared 8 bases from V and 0 bases from J, leaving 20 bases between. This CDR3 is 16 amino acids long. Germline CDR1 is SQVTM and CDR2 is ANQGSEA. As DNA, the CDR3 is TGCAGCACCGGCGACAGAAGAGGTTTCTCCTACAATGAGCAGTTCTTC. This sequence encodes CSTGDRRGFSYNEQFF.

Comments on this clonotype: A junction boundary mismatches the germline segment, possibly from a read error. The chain employs TRBV2 and TRBJ2-2; D is ambiguous. This CDR3 is 16 amino acids long. Germline V gives CDR1 SNHLY, CDR2 FYNNEI. The CDR3 nucleotides are TGTACCAGCAGTGAAGACTCCGGGCTTAACACCGGGGAGCTGTTTTTT. Encoded protein: CTSSEDSGLNTGELFF.

This clonotype came up many times. The rearrangement links TRBV6-2 or TRBV6-3 to TRBJ2-1; D not certain. V gave up 2 bases and J gave up 8 bases, with 13 bases separating them. The germline gives CDR1 MNHEY, CDR2 SVGEGT. CDR3 length equals 14 residues. The CDR3 region is CASSYRAAFYEQFF. DNA for the CDR3: TGTGCCAGCAGTTACAGGGCGGCGTTTTATGAGCAGTTCTTC.